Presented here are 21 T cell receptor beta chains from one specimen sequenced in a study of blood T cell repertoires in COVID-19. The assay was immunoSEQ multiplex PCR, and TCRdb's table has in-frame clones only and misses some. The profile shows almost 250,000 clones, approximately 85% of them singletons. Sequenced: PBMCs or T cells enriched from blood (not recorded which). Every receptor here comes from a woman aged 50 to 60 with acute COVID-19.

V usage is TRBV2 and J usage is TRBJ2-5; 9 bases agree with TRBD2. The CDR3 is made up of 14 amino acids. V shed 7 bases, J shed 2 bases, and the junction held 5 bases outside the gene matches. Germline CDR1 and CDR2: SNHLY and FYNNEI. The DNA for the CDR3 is TGTGCCAGCATTTGGGCGGGGGGGCAAGAGACCCAGTACTTC. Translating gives CASIWAGGQETQYF.

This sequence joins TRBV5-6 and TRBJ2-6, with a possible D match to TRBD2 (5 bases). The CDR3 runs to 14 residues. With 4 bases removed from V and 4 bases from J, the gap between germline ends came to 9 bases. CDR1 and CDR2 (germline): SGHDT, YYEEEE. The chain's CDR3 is CASSRGSGANVLTF. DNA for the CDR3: TGTGCCAGCAGCCGAGGGTCCGGGGCCAACGTCCTGACTTTC.

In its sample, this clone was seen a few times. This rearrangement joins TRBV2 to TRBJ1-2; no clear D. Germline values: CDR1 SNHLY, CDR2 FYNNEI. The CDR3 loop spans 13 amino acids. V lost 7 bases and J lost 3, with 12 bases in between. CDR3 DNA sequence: TGTGCCAGCACAGATCCCCTCTACTATGGCTACACCTTC. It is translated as CASTDPLYYGYTF.

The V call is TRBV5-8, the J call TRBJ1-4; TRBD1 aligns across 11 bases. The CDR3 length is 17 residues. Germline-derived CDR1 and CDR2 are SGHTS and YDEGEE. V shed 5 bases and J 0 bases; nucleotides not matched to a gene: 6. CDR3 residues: CASSLGQGGSTNEKLFF. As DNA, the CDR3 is TGTGCCAGCAGTCTGGGACAGGGGGGCTCAACTAATGAAAAACTGTTTTTT.

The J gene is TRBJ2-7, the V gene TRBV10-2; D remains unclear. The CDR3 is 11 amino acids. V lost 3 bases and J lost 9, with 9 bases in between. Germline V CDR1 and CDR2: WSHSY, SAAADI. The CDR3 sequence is CASSEEVMQYF. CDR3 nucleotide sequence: TGCGCCAGCAGTGAAGAGGTAATGCAGTACTTC.

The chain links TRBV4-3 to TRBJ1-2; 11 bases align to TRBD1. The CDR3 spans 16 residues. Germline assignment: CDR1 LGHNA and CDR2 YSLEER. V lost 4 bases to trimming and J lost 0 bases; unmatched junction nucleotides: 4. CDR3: CASSPGTGGTNYGYTF. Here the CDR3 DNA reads TGCGCCAGCAGCCCGGGGACAGGGGGTACTAACTATGGCTACACCTTC.

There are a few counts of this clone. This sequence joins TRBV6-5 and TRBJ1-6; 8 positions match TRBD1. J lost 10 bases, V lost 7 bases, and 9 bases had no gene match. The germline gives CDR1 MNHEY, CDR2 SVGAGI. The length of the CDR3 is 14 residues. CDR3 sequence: CASTNPGQGSPLHF. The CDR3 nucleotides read TGTGCCAGCACCAACCCAGGACAGGGATCACCCCTCCACTTT.

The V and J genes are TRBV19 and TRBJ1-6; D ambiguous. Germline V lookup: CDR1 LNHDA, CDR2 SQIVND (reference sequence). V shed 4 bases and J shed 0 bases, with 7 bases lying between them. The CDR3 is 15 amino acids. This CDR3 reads CASSNRDSYNSPLHF. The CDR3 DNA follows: TGTGCCAGTAGTAACCGGGACTCCTATAATTCACCCCTCCACTTT.

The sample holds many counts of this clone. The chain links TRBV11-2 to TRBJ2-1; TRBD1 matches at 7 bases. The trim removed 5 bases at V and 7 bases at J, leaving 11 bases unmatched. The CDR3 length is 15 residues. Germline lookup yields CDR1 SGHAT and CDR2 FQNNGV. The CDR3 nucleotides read TGTGCCAGCAGCACCCGACAGGGTAGGGTGAATGAGCAGTTCTTC. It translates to CASSTRQGRVNEQFF.

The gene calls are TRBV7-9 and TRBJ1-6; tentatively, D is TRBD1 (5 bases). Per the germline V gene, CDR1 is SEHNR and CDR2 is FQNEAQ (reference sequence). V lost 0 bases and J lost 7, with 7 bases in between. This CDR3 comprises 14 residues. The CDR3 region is CASSLAGGNSPLHF. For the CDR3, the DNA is TGTGCCAGCAGCTTAGCTGGGGGGAATTCACCCCTCCACTTT.

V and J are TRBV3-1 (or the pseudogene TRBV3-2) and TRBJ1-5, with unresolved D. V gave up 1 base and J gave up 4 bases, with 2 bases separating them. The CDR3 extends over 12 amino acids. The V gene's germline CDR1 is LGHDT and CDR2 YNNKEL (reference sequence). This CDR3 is CASSQANQPQHF. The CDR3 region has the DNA TGTGCCAGCAGCCAAGCTAATCAGCCCCAGCATTTT.

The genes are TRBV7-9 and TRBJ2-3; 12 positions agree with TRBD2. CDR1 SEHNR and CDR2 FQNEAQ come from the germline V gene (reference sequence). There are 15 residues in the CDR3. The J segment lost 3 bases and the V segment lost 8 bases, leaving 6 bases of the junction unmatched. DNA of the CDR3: TGTGCCAGCGGGGCTAGCGGGGGGGCGACAGATACGCAGTATTTT. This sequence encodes CASGASGGATDTQYF.

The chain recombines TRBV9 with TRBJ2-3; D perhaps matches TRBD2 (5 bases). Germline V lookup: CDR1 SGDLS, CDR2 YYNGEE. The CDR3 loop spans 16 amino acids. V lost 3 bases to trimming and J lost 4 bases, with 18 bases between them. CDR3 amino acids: CASSALDSLGADTQYF. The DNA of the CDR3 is TGTGCCAGCAGCGCCCTGGACTCTCTCGGCGCAGATACGCAGTATTTT.

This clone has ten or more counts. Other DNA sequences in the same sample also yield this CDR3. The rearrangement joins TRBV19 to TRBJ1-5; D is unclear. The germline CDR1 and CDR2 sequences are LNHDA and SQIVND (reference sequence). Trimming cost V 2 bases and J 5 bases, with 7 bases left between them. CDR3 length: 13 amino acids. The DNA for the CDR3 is TGTGCCAGTAGTATATCCCGGGATCAGCCCCAGCATTTT. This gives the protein CASSISRDQPQHF.

The chain's CDR3 is CASSFADTDTQYF. The CDR3 DNA reads TGTGCCAGCAGTTTCGCGGATACAGATACGCAGTATTTT. The chain joins TRBV12-3 or TRBV12-4 to TRBJ2-3, with D uncertain. The length of the CDR3 is 13 residues. V lost 3 bases to trimming and J lost 3 bases, with 7 bases between them.

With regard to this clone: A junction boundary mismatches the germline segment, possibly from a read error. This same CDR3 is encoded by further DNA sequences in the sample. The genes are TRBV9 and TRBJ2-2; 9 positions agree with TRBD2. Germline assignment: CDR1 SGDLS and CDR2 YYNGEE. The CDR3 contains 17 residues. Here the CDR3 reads CASRVEAGGPSSGELFF. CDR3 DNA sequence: TGCGCCAGCCGCGTCGAGGCGGGGGGGCCTAGTTCCGGGGAGCTGTTTTTT.

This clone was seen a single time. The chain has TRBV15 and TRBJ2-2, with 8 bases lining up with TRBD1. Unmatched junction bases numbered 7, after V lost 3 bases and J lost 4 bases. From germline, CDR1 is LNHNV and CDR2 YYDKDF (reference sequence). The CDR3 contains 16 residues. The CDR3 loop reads CATSRVSGGRTGELFF. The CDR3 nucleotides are TGTGCCACCAGCAGGGTTTCAGGGGGCCGCACCGGGGAGCTGTTTTTT. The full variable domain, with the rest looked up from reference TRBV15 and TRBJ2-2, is DAMVIQNPRYQVTQFGKPVTLSCSQTLNHNVMYWYQQKSSQAPKLLFHYYDKDFNNEADTPDNFQSRRPNTSFCFLDIRSPGLGDTAMYLCATSRVSGGRTGELFFGEGSRLTVL.

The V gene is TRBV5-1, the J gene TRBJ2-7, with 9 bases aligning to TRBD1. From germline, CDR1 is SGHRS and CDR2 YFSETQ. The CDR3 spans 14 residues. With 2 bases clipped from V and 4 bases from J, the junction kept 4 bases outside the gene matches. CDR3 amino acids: CASSFSTGGYEQYF. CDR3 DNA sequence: TGCGCCAGCAGCTTCTCGACAGGGGGGTACGAGCAGTACTTC.

DNA of the CDR3: TGTGCCAGCAGCACCGACAGGAACACTGAAGCTTTCTTT. Residues: CASSTDRNTEAFF. This chain joins TRBV11-2 and TRBJ1-1; D might be TRBD1 (5 bases). Trimming took 5 bases from V and 1 from J, leaving 8 bases between them. This CDR3 region has 13 residues. Germline values: CDR1 SGHAT, CDR2 FQNNGV.

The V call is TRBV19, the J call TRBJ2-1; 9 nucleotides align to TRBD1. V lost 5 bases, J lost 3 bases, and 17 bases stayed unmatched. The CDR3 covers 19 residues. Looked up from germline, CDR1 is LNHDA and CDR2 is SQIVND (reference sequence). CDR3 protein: CASSARRTGVAVNYNEQFF. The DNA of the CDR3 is TGTGCCAGTAGTGCAAGAAGGACAGGGGTGGCCGTTAACTACAATGAGCAGTTCTTC. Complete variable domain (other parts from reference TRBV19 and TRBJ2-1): DGGITQSPKYLFRKEGQNVTLSCEQNLNHDAMYWYRQDPGQGLRLIYYSQIVNDFQKGDIAEGYSVSREKKESFPLTVTSAQKNPTAFYLCASSARRTGVAVNYNEQFFGPGTRLTVL.

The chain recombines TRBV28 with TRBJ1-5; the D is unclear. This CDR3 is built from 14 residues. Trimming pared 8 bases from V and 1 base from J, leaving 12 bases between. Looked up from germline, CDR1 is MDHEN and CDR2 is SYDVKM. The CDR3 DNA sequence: TGTGCCAGCCAGCGTCCTGGGAGCAATCAGCCCCAGCATTTT. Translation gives CASQRPGSNQPQHF. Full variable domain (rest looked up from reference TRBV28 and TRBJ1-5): DVKVTQSSRYLVKRTGEKVFLECVQDMDHENMFWYRQDPGLGLRLIYFSYDVKMKEKGDIPEGYSVSREKKERFSLILESASTNQTSMYLCASQRPGSNQPQHFGDGTRLSIL.